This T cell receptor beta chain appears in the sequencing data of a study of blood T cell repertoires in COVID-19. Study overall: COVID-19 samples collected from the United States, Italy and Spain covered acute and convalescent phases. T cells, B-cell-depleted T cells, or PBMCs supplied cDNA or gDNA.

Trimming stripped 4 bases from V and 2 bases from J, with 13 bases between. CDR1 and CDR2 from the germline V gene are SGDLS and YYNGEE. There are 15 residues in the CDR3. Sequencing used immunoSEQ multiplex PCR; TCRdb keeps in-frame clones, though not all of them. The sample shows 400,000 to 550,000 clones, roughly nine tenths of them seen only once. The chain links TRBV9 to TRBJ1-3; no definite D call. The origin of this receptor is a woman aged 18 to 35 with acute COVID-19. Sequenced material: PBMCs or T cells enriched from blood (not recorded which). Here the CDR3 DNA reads TGTGCCAGCAGCCCCCAGTCCCTGGCTGGAAACACCATATATTTT. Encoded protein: CASSPQSLAGNTIYF.